Listed below are T cell receptor beta chains from one sample, sequenced in a study of CD8 T cells in Susac syndrome. From the immunoSEQ multiplex PCR reads, TCRdb called clonotypes with MiXCR, one entry per CDR3 protein. Of some 150,000 distinct CDR3 sequences in the sample, approximately 93% were seen once. The sequencing sample was made of CD4+ T cells from PBMCs. These receptors all stem from a human donor in good health. Both conserved end residues are part of each CDR3. Fields, in order: D gene, V gene, clone size, J gene, CDR3 DNA, CDR3 protein. The D gene is left open where the match is weak. Expanded clones get a size class; other rows say once, few or many, or leave the size out.

.	TRBV5-1	.	TRBJ1-6	TGCGCCAGCAGCCACCCGAATTCACCCCTCCACTTT	CASSHPNSPLHF
TRBD2	TRBV5-1	.	TRBJ2-3	TGCGCCAGCAGCTTGAGTTCTAGCGGGGGCACAGATACGCAGTATTTT	CASSLSSSGGTDTQYF
TRBD2	TRBV28	.	TRBJ2-5	TGTGCCAGCAGCCCCCCCTCGACTAGCGGGAGGGCCAAAGAGACCCAGTACTTC	CASSPPSTSGRAKETQYF
TRBD2	TRBV15	.	TRBJ2-2	TGTGCCACCAGCAGAGTTAGCGGGCGTACGAACACCGGGGAGCTGTTTTTT	CATSRVSGRTNTGELFF
TRBD2	TRBV7-9	.	TRBJ2-2	TGTGCCAGCAGCCAAAGAGGCGGACTAGCGGGGGCTGGGGCCGGGGAGCTGTTTTTT	CASSQRGGLAGAGAGELFF
.	TRBV2	.	TRBJ2-5	TGTGCCAGCAATTACCAAGAGACCCAGTACTTC	CASNYQETQYF
.	TRBV6-5	.	TRBJ1-1	TGTGCCAGCAGTTACCTCCAGGGTATCGACACTGAAGCTTTCTTT	CASSYLQGIDTEAFF
TRBD2	TRBV7-9	.	TRBJ2-1	TGTGCCAGCAGCCCGCCGGGACTAGGCTCCTACAATGAGCAGTTCTTC	CASSPPGLGSYNEQFF
TRBD2	TRBV18	.	TRBJ2-7	TGTGCCAGCTCATCCCTAGCGGGAGGGCCGGGGTACGAGCAGTACTTC	CASSSLAGGPGYEQYF
.	TRBV12-3/TRBV12-4	.	TRBJ2-1	TGTGCCAGCAGTCGAGGGCACGCGGGGTTCTTC	CASSRGHAGFF
.	TRBV30	.	TRBJ1-5	TGTGCCTGGAGTGTAGGTTACAGGGAAGTTCAGCCCCAGCATTTT	CAWSVGYREVQPQHF
.	TRBV20-1	.	TRBJ1-5	TGCAGTGCCACAGGGTGGGATAGCAATCAGCCCCAGCATTTT	CSATGWDSNQPQHF
.	TRBV28	.	TRBJ2-2	TGTGCCAGCAGTTTTGCAGGGAACACCGGGGAGCTGTTTTTT	CASSFAGNTGELFF
TRBD1	TRBV11-1	once	TRBJ2-5	TGTGCCAGCAGCTTAGGGGTACAGGGGGTCATGGAGACCCAGTACTTC	CASSLGVQGVMETQYF
.	TRBV7-2	.	TRBJ1-6	TGTGCCAGCAGCTTAGATCGGGCGGTTGGTTCACCCCTCCACTTT	CASSLDRAVGSPLHF
.	TRBV9	.	TRBJ2-1	TGTGCCAGCAGCCTCGACGACTACAATGAGCAGTTCTTC	CASSLDDYNEQFF
TRBD2	TRBV5-1	.	TRBJ2-3	TGCGCCAGCAGCTTGAGGATTGGACTAGCGGGGCGTCCAGATACGCAGTATTTT	CASSLRIGLAGRPDTQYF
TRBD2	TRBV7-2	.	TRBJ2-3	TGTGCCAGCAGGCTGTCGGGACTAGCGGGAGATACGCAGTATTTT	CASRLSGLAGDTQYF
TRBD1	TRBV12-3/TRBV12-4	.	TRBJ1-5	TGTGCCAGCAGTGCTACGGGACAGTTAAGCAATCAGCCCCAGCATTTT	CASSATGQLSNQPQHF
.	TRBV15	.	TRBJ1-2	TGTGCCACCAGCAGAGAACAGCTCTATGGCTACACCTTC	CATSREQLYGYTF
TRBD2	TRBV9	.	TRBJ2-2	TGTGCCAGCAGCTTTAGCGGGACGAACACCGGGGAGCTGTTTTTT	CASSFSGTNTGELFF
.	TRBV3-1	.	TRBJ1-1	TGTGCCAGCAGCCAAGATGGAGAATCCGAAGCTTTCTTT	CASSQDGESEAFF
.	TRBV14	.	TRBJ2-7	TGTGCCAGCAGCCTATTGACTGATTCCTACGAGCAGTACTTC	CASSLLTDSYEQYF
.	TRBV6-2/TRBV6-3	.	TRBJ2-7	TGTGCCACAGGATTTTTTGAATCCTACGAGCAGTACTTC	CATGFFESYEQYF
.	TRBV7-3	.	TRBJ2-7	TGTGCCAGCAGCCACGACCGGGGCCTGATCTACGAGCAGTACTTC	CASSHDRGLIYEQYF
.	TRBV20-1	once	TRBJ2-6	TGCAGTGCTAGAGCAGGCCGAGGGTACACCAACGTCCTGACTTTC	CSARAGRGYTNVLTF
.	TRBV6-2/TRBV6-3	once	TRBJ2-3	TGTGCCAGCCGGACCTCAAGGGGAGATACGCAGTATTTT	CASRTSRGDTQYF
TRBD1	TRBV20-1	.	TRBJ2-4	TGCAGTGCTAGAGTCCCGACAGGGGTCGGTTACATTCAGTACTTC	CSARVPTGVGYIQYF
.	TRBV3-1	.	TRBJ2-1	TGTGCCAGCAGCCACGATATCGAGCAGTTCTTC	CASSHDIEQFF
.	TRBV6-1	.	TRBJ1-1	TGTGCCAGCAGGAGGTCCGGGCAGAACACTGAAGCTTTCTTT	CASRRSGQNTEAFF
TRBD2	TRBV24-1	few	TRBJ2-7	TGTGCCACCAGTGATCCGAGGACTAGCGGATACGAGCAGTACTTC	CATSDPRTSGYEQYF
.	TRBV18	.	TRBJ1-5	TGTGCCAGCTCACCCACGAGTGGGGGCTTGGGCAATCAGCCCCAGCATTTT	CASSPTSGGLGNQPQHF
TRBD1	TRBV7-2	once	TRBJ2-5	TGTGCCAGCAGCTTAGATACAGGGGGCCAAGAGACCCAGTACTTC	CASSLDTGGQETQYF
TRBD2	TRBV5-4	.	TRBJ2-1	TGTGCCAGCAGCTTGGGTCCAGCGGGGAGGCTCGATGAGCAGTTCTTC	CASSLGPAGRLDEQFF
TRBD1	TRBV5-1	.	TRBJ2-7	TGCGCCAGCAGCTCCCGACCGGGACAGGTGCAATACGAGCAGTACTTC	CASSSRPGQVQYEQYF
.	TRBV15	.	TRBJ2-7	TGTGCCACCAGCAATCACAGGGACGAGCAGTACTTC	CATSNHRDEQYF
.	TRBV5-6	.	TRBJ1-3	TGTGCCAGCTGCGAGATGGGGGGCTCCTCTGGAAACACCATATATTTT	CASCEMGGSSGNTIYF
.	TRBV11-2	once	TRBJ2-3	TGTGCCAGCAGCTTAGCTCCGGGAGTCAGCACAGATACGCAGTATTTT	CASSLAPGVSTDTQYF
TRBD1	TRBV3-1	.	TRBJ2-2	TGTGCCAGCAGGAAAACAGGGGCGAACACCGGGGAGCTGTTTTTT	CASRKTGANTGELFF
TRBD2	TRBV3-1	.	TRBJ2-7	TGTGCCAGCAGCCAAGTGACGGTTAGCGGGAACGAGCAGTACTTC	CASSQVTVSGNEQYF